This T cell receptor beta chain was identified in a study of T cell changes during pregnancy in multiple sclerosis. TCRdb's table, derived via immunoSEQ multiplex PCR, lists solely in-frame clones and lacks some. The top ten clones hold approximately 1.4% of a sample with more than 80,000 clones, 92% of them seen once. This CDR3 region has 17 residues. The rearrangement joins TRBV21-1 to TRBJ2-7; TRBD2, as called in the table, went unchecked against the DNA. TRBV21-1 is shown as a pseudogene. This specimen consisted of peripheral blood, obtained in the first trimester of pregnancy. This TCR derives from a female donor with multiple sclerosis, enrolled in a pregnancy study. The CDR3 is CASSKERAGEVLYEQYF. The CDR3 DNA follows: TGTGCCAGCAGCAAAGAGAGGGCAGGAGAAGTCTTGTACGAGCAGTACTTC.